Below, 24 T cell receptor beta chains from the same sample are listed, as sequenced in a study of CD8 T cells in Susac syndrome. Random hexamers were used to reverse transcribe the RNA input (roughly 0.5 to 1 ug). TCRdb recomputed calls from the immunoSEQ multiplex PCR reads with MiXCR, one row per CDR3 protein. The sample shows hundreds of thousands of distinct CDR3 sequences, 65% to 90% of them seen only once. Sequences were obtained from CD8+ T cells from PBMCs. The receptor source for this set is a human donor with multiple sclerosis.

This chain uses TRBV7-2 with TRBJ2-6; D uncertain. The CDR3 has 16 residues. Between the trimmed V and J ends, which lost 2 bases and 0 bases, there was a span of 8 bases. Germline V gene sequence: CDR1 SGHTA, CDR2 FQGNSA. The CDR3 region has the DNA TGTGCCAGCAGCTTAAGGGAAGGCTCTGGGGCCAACGTCCTGACTTTC. Translating it yields CASSLREGSGANVLTF. Variable domain in full (rest from reference TRBV7-2 and TRBJ2-6): GAGVSQSPSNKVTEKGKDVELRCDPISGHTALYWYRQSLGQGLEFLIYFQGNSAPDKSGLPSDRFSAERTGGSVSTLTIQRTQQEDSAVYLCASSLREGSGANVLTFGAGSRLTVL.

The V call is TRBV19, the J call TRBJ2-1, with D possibly TRBD2 on 6 matching bases. The V and J ends lost 7 bases and 1 base respectively, with 20 bases between them. Germline V gene sequence: CDR1 LNHDA, CDR2 SQIVND (reference sequence). The CDR3 runs 17 residues. CDR3 nucleotide sequence: TGTGCCAGTAATTCTGCGGGACCATCGAGGTCCTACAATGAGCAGTTCTTC. It specifies CASNSAGPSRSYNEQFF.

J is TRBJ2-5 and V is TRBV7-4; TRBD1 matches 11 bases. This CDR3 has 17 residues. Germline CDR1 SGHVT, CDR2 SQSDAQ. The V gene end was trimmed by 2 bases and the J gene end by 5 bases; junction bases not matched to a gene: 10. The CDR3 region has the DNA TGTGCCAGCAGCTTAAGGTCCAGGACAGGGGGCGTGGAGACCCAGTACTTC. Protein: CASSLRSRTGGVETQYF.

The V call is TRBV27, the J call TRBJ2-1, with TRBD2 matching over 11 bases. Trimming cost V 5 bases and J 4 bases; bases outside gene matches: 4. The V gene's germline CDR1 is MNHEY and CDR2 SMNVEV (reference sequence). The CDR3 sequence is 15 residues long. The CDR3 sequence: CASSQGLAEYNEQFF. The CDR3 coding sequence is TGTGCCAGCAGTCAGGGACTAGCGGAATACAATGAGCAGTTCTTC.

The genes are TRBV6-2 or TRBV6-3 and TRBJ1-2, with D maybe TRBD1 (6 bases). The V gene lost 2 bases and the J gene lost 4 bases, with 17 bases spanning the gap. Germline V gene lookup returns CDR1 MNHEY and CDR2 SVGEGT. The CDR3 extends over 16 amino acids. The CDR3 nucleotides are TGTGCCAGCAGTTACCGTGGAACAGGGACCATCTATGGCTACACCTTC. It yields the protein CASSYRGTGTIYGYTF.

CDR3 in amino acids: CASSPRETLGDEQFF. In DNA, the CDR3 is TGTGCCAGCAGTCCCAGGGAGACCTTGGGGGATGAGCAGTTCTTC. The chain uses TRBV6-1 and TRBJ2-1, with D possibly called TRBD1 or TRBD2 (5 bases each). CDR1 is MNHNS, CDR2 SASEGT, per germline. There are 15 residues in the CDR3. The V end lost 5 bases, the J end lost 8 bases, and 19 bases lay between the germline ends.

Concerning this clonotype: It is likely a read error, because the conserved phenylalanine at the end of the CDR3 is missing. The V and J genes are TRBV9 and TRBJ1-1; D not resolved. This CDR3 contains 12 residues. With 3 bases removed from V and 0 bases from J, the gap between germline ends came to 3 bases. Germline loops: CDR1 SGDLS, CDR2 YYNGEE. CDR3 residues: CASSEMNTEAFL. CDR3 nucleotides: TGTGCCAGCAGCGAAATGAACACTGAAGCTTTCCTT.

The chain employs TRBV5-1 and TRBJ2-5; 9 bases agree with TRBD2. The CDR3 runs to 19 residues. With V trimmed by 2 bases and J by 4 bases, 18 bases remained unmatched. Germline V CDR1 and CDR2: SGHRS, YFSETQ. CDR3 region: CASSFPGGYSGRVGETQYF. The CDR3 bases are TGCGCCAGCAGCTTTCCAGGGGGTTATAGCGGGAGAGTCGGAGAGACCCAGTACTTC.

The V call is TRBV19, the J call TRBJ1-5, with TRBD1 as a possible D gene (5 bases). The CDR3 has 17 residues. V was shortened by 3 bases and J by 7 bases, with 22 bases between the two germline ends. Looked up from germline, CDR1 is LNHDA and CDR2 is SQIVND (reference sequence). The CDR3 DNA follows: TGTGCCAGTAGTATCTTGCCCCAGGGAGCATCGCGCCAGCCCCAGCATTTT. The encoded protein is CASSILPQGASRQPQHF.

The CDR3 region has the DNA TGCGCCAGCAGCCAAGCGACTAACCGCTACGAGCAGTACTTC. It specifies CASSQATNRYEQYF. The chain has TRBV4-3 and TRBJ2-7, with D tentatively TRBD2 (5 bases). This CDR3 has 14 residues. Trimming left V 1 base short and J 3 bases short, with 10 bases between. The V gene's germline CDR1 is LGHNA and CDR2 YSLEER.

This clonotype was seen a handful of times. The genes are TRBV27 and TRBJ1-1; D is uncertain. Germline values: CDR1 MNHEY, CDR2 SMNVEV (reference sequence). The V end lost 5 bases, the J end lost 3 bases, and 13 bases lay between the germline ends. The CDR3 is 14 amino acids. CDR3 sequence reads: CASSVDGEYTEAFF. The CDR3 nucleotides are TGTGCCAGCAGTGTGGACGGCGAATACACTGAAGCTTTCTTT.

V gene TRBV5-4 combines with J gene TRBJ2-3, with 10 bases lining up with TRBD1. CDR3 length: 16 amino acids. V shed 3 bases and J 6 bases; nucleotides not matched to a gene: 10. Germline CDR1 is SGHNT and CDR2 is YYREEE (reference sequence). CDR3 sequence reads: CASSSGQGPVEDTQYF. CDR3 coding DNA: TGTGCCAGCAGCTCGGGACAGGGGCCGGTGGAGGATACGCAGTATTTT.

This chain joins TRBV15 and TRBJ2-7; D call uncertain. Trimming took off 2 bases at V and 7 bases at J, with 18 bases between the two ends. The germline V gene encodes CDR1 LNHNV and CDR2 YYDKDF (reference sequence). The CDR3 sequence is 15 residues long. The CDR3: CATSRPGRLGIEQYF. CDR3 nucleotide sequence: TGTGCCACCAGCAGACCAGGACGTCTAGGTATAGAGCAGTACTTC.

A note on this clonotype: An end of the junction does not agree with germline; a read error may underlie this. V and J are TRBV6-1 and TRBJ2-1; 8 nucleotides line up with TRBD1. The CDR3 spans 16 residues. CDR1 MNHNS and CDR2 SASEGT come from the germline V gene. The chain's CDR3 is CASTTGGGLSFNEQFF. The CDR3 DNA follows: TGTGCCAGCACAACAGGGGGAGGACTATCCTTCAATGAGCAGTTCTTC.

The V gene is TRBV3-1, the J gene TRBJ2-7, with 8 positions matching TRBD2. The CDR3 is made up of 15 amino acids. V lost 3 bases to trimming and J lost 3 bases; unmatched junction nucleotides: 7. Germline V gives CDR1 LGHDT, CDR2 YNNKEL (reference sequence). The CDR3, as DNA: TGTGCCAGCAGCCACACCGGGACTAGAATCTACGAGCAGTACTTC. Translation: CASSHTGTRIYEQYF.

The chain joins TRBV28 to TRBJ2-1, with 10 bases fitting TRBD2. In germline, CDR1 is MDHEN, CDR2 SYDVKM. The V gene end was trimmed by 4 bases and the J gene end by 7 bases; junction bases not matched to a gene: 7. This CDR3 contains 15 residues. CDR3 nucleotides: TGTGCCAGCAGTTCCCTAGCGGGAGTAAAAAATGAGCAGTTCTTC. Translation gives CASSSLAGVKNEQFF.

This clonotype was seen only a few times. The V gene is TRBV20-1, the J gene TRBJ2-7; TRBD2 matches at 11 bases. Germline V gene data show CDR1 as DFQATT and CDR2 as SNEGSKA (reference sequence). J lost 3 bases, V lost 1 base, and 8 bases had no gene match. This CDR3 spans 16 amino acids. CDR3 in DNA: TGCAGTGCTAGAGCTAGCGGGAGGAACTCCTACTACGAGCAGTACTTC. Its protein product is CSARASGRNSYYEQYF.

V is TRBV5-1 and J is TRBJ2-1; 8 bases are a match to TRBD2. CDR1 and CDR2 (germline): SGHRS, YFSETQ. The J segment lost 5 bases and the V segment lost 7 bases, leaving 14 bases of the junction unmatched. The CDR3 is 16 residues long. The CDR3 coding sequence is TGCGCCAGCGGCCTGGGGGGCGGGAGGTTAAACAATGAGCAGTTCTTC. Translation gives CASGLGGGRLNNEQFF.

V usage is TRBV6-2 or TRBV6-3 and J usage is TRBJ1-1; D call uncertain. The germline V and J ends were trimmed by 2 bases and 0 bases, with 10 bases remaining between them. The CDR3 extends over 15 amino acids. CDR1 is MNHEY, CDR2 SVGEGT, per germline. This CDR3 reads CASSYDSVMNTEAFF. The CDR3 coding sequence is TGTGCCAGCAGTTACGATTCAGTGATGAACACTGAAGCTTTCTTT.

The chain combines TRBV6-1 with TRBJ2-5; 7 positions match TRBD2. Germline CDR1 reads MNHNS; CDR2 reads SASEGT. The CDR3 length is 15 residues. The V and J ends lost 6 bases and 3 bases, in that order; junction bases with no gene match: 10. The CDR3 bases are TGTGCCAGCAGCCCGCGACCCAGCGGGGAAGAGACCCAGTACTTC. Amino acid sequence: CASSPRPSGEETQYF.

This clonotype was counted a few times. V and J are TRBV6-1 and TRBJ2-3, with TRBD2 identical over 8 bases. Germline V lookup: CDR1 MNHNS, CDR2 SASEGT. With 6 bases clipped from V and 1 base from J, the junction kept 6 bases outside the gene matches. The CDR3 runs 15 residues. In nucleotides, the CDR3 is TGTGCCAGCAGCCTCCTAGCGGGCGGCACAGATACGCAGTATTTT. It encodes CASSLLAGGTDTQYF.

The chain is built from TRBV2 and TRBJ2-1; D remains unclear. The CDR3 has 14 amino acids. V was cut by 8 bases and J by 3 bases, with 14 bases left in between. Germline V gene sequence: CDR1 SNHLY, CDR2 FYNNEI. The CDR3 loop reads CASSYGTSYNEQFF. The CDR3 DNA sequence: TGTGCCAGCTCTTACGGTACGAGCTACAATGAGCAGTTCTTC.

CDR3 protein: CASGPWGNEQFF. DNA for the CDR3: TGTGCCAGCGGACCATGGGGCAATGAGCAGTTCTTC. V is TRBV6-2 or TRBV6-3 and J is TRBJ2-1; D is undetermined. This CDR3 contains 12 residues. Trimming removed 8 bases from V and 6 bases from J, with 11 bases in between. Germline CDR1 and CDR2: MNHEY and SVGEGT.

The genes are TRBV11-1 and TRBJ2-5; 10 bases align to TRBD1. Losses at the gene ends were 1 base for V and 5 bases for J; bases not matched to a gene: 19. Per the germline V gene, CDR1 is SGHAT and CDR2 is FQDESV (reference sequence). CDR3 length: 20 residues. The CDR3 sequence: CASSLGPPGQGLGGAETQYF. The CDR3, as DNA: TGTGCCAGCAGCTTAGGACCCCCGGGACAGGGGTTAGGGGGAGCGGAGACCCAGTACTTC.